This TCR beta chain was recorded in a study of T cell changes during pregnancy in multiple sclerosis. With V trimmed by 3 bases and J by 1 base, 6 bases remained unmatched. The germline CDR1 and CDR2 sequences are SGDLS and YYNGEE. There are 15 residues in the CDR3. Repertoires were generated with immunoSEQ multiplex PCR, while TCRdb's copy carries only in-frame clones and drops some. The sample lists 75,000 to 90,000 clones; about nine tenths were seen once. This TCR was recovered from a female donor in good health, serving as a control in a pregnancy study. Some clones in this sample may be carry-over from other donors' samples. The source was PBMCs, collected in the first trimester of pregnancy. The rearrangement links TRBV9 to TRBJ2-5; TRBD1 aligns across 7 bases. CDR3 amino acids: CASSAGTAFQETQYF. The DNA of the CDR3 is TGTGCCAGCAGCGCCGGGACAGCGTTCCAAGAGACCCAGTACTTC.